This is a list of T cell receptor beta chains from one sample in a study of HIV-infected children after antiretroviral therapy interruption. Via MiXCR, TCRdb re-called the 3' RACE reads, giving one row per CDR3 protein. The sample yields about 40,000 distinct CDR3 sequences, about 6% seen once. The input for sequencing was CD45RA+ CD4+ T cells from PBMCs, pooled from several time points, taken from a donor given antiretroviral therapy, either interrupted or continuous. The receptors originated from a pool of human donors with HIV. The CDR3 runs from the conserved cysteine through the conserved F or W. A D gene is named only where the DNA matches it firmly. For some rows the clone size is stated as once, few or many, or as a class when expanded; others skip it.

NA,11,few,TRBJ2-7,TRBV28,CASSLEYEQYF,TGTGCCAGCAGTTTAGAGTACGAGCAGTACTTC
NA,14,many,TRBJ1-4,TRBV29-1,CSVEDRTVNEKLFF,TGCAGCGTTGAAGACCGGACAGTCAATGAAAAACTGTTTTTT
TRBD2,16,NA,TRBJ2-1,TRBV28,CASSWTARGLDNEQFF,TGTGCCAGCAGTTGGACCGCTAGAGGACTAGACAATGAGCAGTTCTTC
TRBD2,15,many,TRBJ2-1,TRBV7-2,CASSFGTSEYNEQFF,TGTGCCAGCAGCTTCGGGACTAGCGAGTACAATGAGCAGTTCTTC
NA,13,NA,TRBJ1-5,TRBV28,CASSGRTNQPQHF,TGTGCCAGCAGTGGACGGACCAATCAGCCCCAGCATTTT
NA,13,many,TRBJ1-5,TRBV7-2,CASSQAGRQPQHF,TGTGCCAGCAGCCAGGCGGGCCGGCAGCCCCAGCATTTT
NA,18,few,TRBJ1-5,TRBV28,CASSFGGQLFVSNQPQHF,TGTGCCAGCAGTTTCGGTGGACAGCTCTTTGTTAGCAATCAGCCCCAGCATTTT
NA,13,few,TRBJ1-1,TRBV6-1,CASREVLHTEAFF,TGTGCCAGCAGGGAAGTGTTGCACACTGAAGCTTTCTTT
TRBD2,16,few,TRBJ2-7,TRBV5-5,CASSLGTSGYTYEQYF,TGTGCCAGCAGCTTGGGGACTAGCGGTTATACCTACGAGCAGTACTTC
NA,12,many,TRBJ1-1,TRBV23-1,CARKDIPTEAFF,TGCGCCAGGAAGGACATCCCCACTGAAGCTTTCTTT
NA,19,many,TRBJ1-5,TRBV5-1,CASSLGTVGPGSSNQPQHF,TGCGCCAGCAGCTTGGGGACAGTCGGGCCGGGGAGCAGCAATCAGCCCCAGCATTTT
NA,13,NA,TRBJ2-2,TRBV18,CASSPRGAGELFF,TGTGCCAGCTCACCACGAGGGGCCGGGGAGCTGTTTTTT
NA,13,many,TRBJ1-6,TRBV5-4,CASSLSPRSPLHF,TGTGCCAGCAGCTTAAGCCCTCGTTCACCCCTCCACTTT
TRBD2,18,many,TRBJ2-1,TRBV7-2,CASSLALTTSGRDNEQFF,TGTGCCAGCAGCTTAGCCCTTACAACTAGCGGAAGAGACAATGAGCAGTTCTTC
NA,14,NA,TRBJ1-5,TRBV5-6,CASSSREGNQPQHF,TGTGCCAGCAGCTCAAGGGAGGGCAATCAGCCCCAGCATTTT
NA,14,many,TRBJ2-1,TRBV7-2,CASRRAGPGNEQFF,TGTGCCAGCAGAAGGGCTGGACCGGGCAATGAGCAGTTCTTC
NA,13,many,TRBJ2-7,TRBV4-2,CASSQEGGHEQYF,TGTGCCAGCAGCCAAGAAGGGGGGCATGAACAGTACTTC
NA,11,many,TRBJ2-5,TRBV28,CASSLKDTQYF,TGTGCTAGCAGTTTAAAAGACACCCAGTACTTT
NA,15,many,TRBJ1-2,TRBV12-3/TRBV12-4,CASKPGLILNYGYTF,TGTGCCAGCAAACCGGGACTCATCCTGAACTATGGCTACACCTTC
NA,12,few,TRBJ1-5,TRBV5-8,CASSLGAPSQHF,TGTGCCAGCAGCTTGGGAGCGCCTTCCCAGCATTTT
TRBD1,15,medium-sized,TRBJ1-4,TRBV4-2,CASSQVRGANERLFF,TGTGCCAGCAGCCAAGTCAGGGGGGCCAACGAAAGATTATTTTTC
TRBD2,15,many,TRBJ2-1,TRBV9,CASSAGLAGYNEQFF,TGTGCCAGCAGCGCGGGACTAGCGGGTTACAATGAGCAGTTCTTC
NA,14,few,TRBJ1-3,TRBV7-8,CASSLVRLGNTIYF,TGTGCCAGCAGCTTAGTGCGGCTTGGAAACACCATATATTTT
NA,15,many,TRBJ2-5,TRBV12-3/TRBV12-4,CASSLNRALQETQYF,TGTGCCAGCAGTTTAAACAGGGCCCTGCAAGAGACCCAGTACTTC
NA,15,many,TRBJ2-2,TRBV9,CASSVATSGVGELFF,TGTGCCAGCAGCGTAGCTACGTCGGGAGTCGGGGAGCTGTTTTTT
TRBD1,12,many,TRBJ2-7,TRBV6-5,CASVGDSYEQYF,TGTGCCAGCGTTGGGGACAGCTACGAGCAGTACTTC
NA,14,few,TRBJ1-2,TRBV11-2,CASSLAADDHGYTF,TGTGCCAGCAGCTTAGCGGCGGACGACCATGGCTACACCTTC
NA,14,many,TRBJ2-7,TRBV12-3/TRBV12-4,CASRRSRNSYEQYF,TGTGCCAGCAGACGTAGCCGGAACAGCTACGAGCAGTACTTC
NA,13,many,TRBJ2-2,TRBV20-1,CSARTPGPGELFF,TGCAGTGCCAGGACTCCCGGGCCCGGGGAGCTGTTTTTT
NA,15,many,TRBJ2-2,TRBV19,CASRGGGWVSGELFF,TGTGCCAGTAGAGGAGGGGGCTGGGTCTCCGGGGAGCTGTTTTTT
NA,21,many,TRBJ2-6,TRBV6-5,CASSYRSGPGTSYSGANVLTF,TGTGCCAGCAGTTACCGATCCGGTCCGGGGACCTCGTACTCTGGGGCCAACGTCCTGACTTTC
NA,13,NA,TRBJ1-1,TRBV10-3,CAITQGAGTEAFF,TGTGCCATCACTCAGGGAGCGGGCACTGAAGCTTTCTTT
TRBD2,14,NA,TRBJ2-1,TRBV29-1,CSLWTSGTYNEQFF,TGCAGCCTATGGACTAGCGGCACTTACAATGAGCAGTTCTTC
NA,13,many,TRBJ2-2,TRBV11-2,CASSRLNTGELFF,TGTGCCAGCAGCCGACTGAACACCGGGGAGCTGTTTTTT
NA,17,many,TRBJ1-2,TRBV14,CASSQDPWFPGAYGYTF,TGTGCCAGCAGCCAAGATCCCTGGTTCCCCGGGGCATATGGCTACACCTTC
NA,14,few,TRBJ1-5,TRBV20-1,CSARVGASNQPQHF,TGCAGTGCTAGAGTAGGGGCCAGCAATCAGCCCCAGCATTTT
NA,13,many,TRBJ1-3,TRBV6-1,CASSPRPGNTIYF,TGTGCCAGCAGTCCCCGGCCTGGAAACACCATATATTTT
NA,15,many,TRBJ2-5,TRBV20-1,CSALPIGGPGETQYF,TGCAGTGCTCTCCCTATCGGGGGGCCTGGGGAGACCCAGTACTTC
NA,12,many,TRBJ2-3,TRBV29-1,CSVDEGSDTQYF,TGCAGCGTTGACGAGGGATCAGATACGCAGTATTTT
NA,13,few,TRBJ1-1,TRBV14,CASSQNRVREAFF,TGTGCCAGCAGCCAAAATCGAGTACGGGAGGCTTTCTTT
NA,15,many,TRBJ2-5,TRBV11-2,CASSLGAGVRETQYF,TGTGCCAGCAGCTTAGGAGCAGGGGTGAGGGAGACCCAGTACTTC
TRBD2,16,many,TRBJ2-1,TRBV11-1,CASRQLGGSSYNEQFF,TGTGCTTCGAGACAACTGGGGGGGAGCTCCTACAATGAGCAGTTCTTC
NA,13,NA,TRBJ1-1,TRBV12-3/TRBV12-4,CASSLTSTTEAFF,TGTGCCAGCAGTTTAACCTCGACCACTGAAGCTTTCTTT
TRBD2,13,few,TRBJ2-1,TRBV12-3/TRBV12-4,CASRLAGGNEQFF,TGTGCCAGCCGGCTAGCGGGAGGCAATGAGCAGTTCTTC